These 29 T cell receptor beta chains came from one sample sequenced in a study of early T cells in non-severe SARS-CoV-2 infection. A single record per CDR3 protein comes from TCRdb applying MiXCR to the 5' RACE reads. The sample has nearly 95,000 distinct CDR3 sequences, around a sixth seen once. Source: whole blood, taken at baseline. These receptors all stem from an adult who was a healthcare worker with PCR-confirmed SARS-CoV-2 infection or an uninfected control (not recorded which).

This clonotype has more than one count but fewer than ten. V usage is TRBV12-3 or TRBV12-4 and J usage is TRBJ2-7, with 9 nucleotides matching TRBD2. There are 14 residues in the CDR3. Losses at the gene ends were 5 bases for V and 6 bases for J; bases not matched to a gene: 8. This CDR3 is CASSPRLADSEQYF. The CDR3 region has the DNA TGTGCCAGCAGTCCAAGACTAGCGGATTCCGAGCAGTACTTC.

This clonotype was seen only a few times. The V call is TRBV19, the J call TRBJ2-5, with D perhaps matching TRBD2 (6 bases). V was trimmed by 6 bases and J by 4 bases, leaving 12 bases between them. Germline CDR1 is LNHDA and CDR2 is SQIVND (reference sequence). This CDR3 comprises 13 residues. The CDR3 is CASRRGLGETQYF. Written as DNA, the CDR3 is TGTGCCAGTAGAAGGGGACTCGGAGAGACCCAGTACTTC.

The chain has TRBV10-3 and TRBJ2-2; 7 bases fit TRBD1. The germline V gene has CDR1 ENHRY and CDR2 SYGVKD. The CDR3 has 15 amino acids. With V trimmed by 7 bases and J by 4 bases, 9 bases remained unmatched. The chain's CDR3 is CAITGRTGSTGELFF. The DNA of the CDR3 is TGTGCCATCACCGGACGGACAGGCTCCACCGGGGAGCTGTTTTTT.

This clonotype was detected a few times. The chain carries TRBV9 and TRBJ1-2, with a possible D match to TRBD1 (5 bases). Germline V gene data show CDR1 as SGDLS and CDR2 as YYNGEE. The CDR3 is made up of 17 amino acids. The V and J ends lost 4 bases and 4 bases respectively, with 23 bases between them. This CDR3 is CASSLHRDHGISYGYTF. The CDR3 bases are TGTGCCAGCAGCCTCCACCGGGACCACGGGATAAGCTATGGCTACACCTTC.

The J gene is TRBJ2-7, the V gene TRBV4-1; TRBD1 agrees at 9 bases. The V segment lost 2 bases and the J segment 5 bases; nucleotides outside the gene matches: 13. CDR1 is MGHRA and CDR2 is YSYEKL in the germline V gene. The CDR3 has 17 residues. CDR3 sequence (DNA): TGCGCCAGCAGCCAATGGTCCCAGGGACAGGGAGTAAACGAGCAGTACTTC. This gives the protein CASSQWSQGQGVNEQYF.

The V call is TRBV20-1, the J call TRBJ2-1, with 11 bases lining up with TRBD2. Trimming took 6 bases from V and 7 from J; bases not matched to a gene: 5. CDR3 length: 13 residues. The germline V gene has CDR1 DFQATT and CDR2 SNEGSKA (reference sequence). CDR3: CSAVAGGNNEQFF. For the CDR3, the DNA is TGCAGTGCCGTAGCGGGAGGGAATAATGAGCAGTTCTTC.

The chain links TRBV5-1 to TRBJ2-3; D uncertain. V shed 0 bases and J shed 5 bases, with 7 bases lying between them. The CDR3 is 13 residues long. Germline CDR1 and CDR2: SGHRS and YFSETQ. CDR3 in DNA: TGCGCCAGCAGCTTGGGGGAACGAGATACGCAGTATTTT. Translated: CASSLGERDTQYF. Full variable domain (remainder filled in from reference TRBV5-1 and TRBJ2-3): KAGVTQTPRYLIKTRGQQVTLSCSPISGHRSVSWYQQTPGQGLQFLFEYFSETQRNKGNFPGRFSGRQFSNSRSEMNVSTLELGDSALYLCASSLGERDTQYFGPGTRLTVL.

The chain combines TRBV4-1 with TRBJ1-5, with 8 bases lining up with TRBD1. The V gene's germline CDR1 is MGHRA and CDR2 YSYEKL. The CDR3 loop spans 15 amino acids. With 4 bases clipped from V and 7 bases from J, the junction kept 9 bases outside the gene matches. For the CDR3, the DNA is TGCGCCAGCAGCCCCGTGGACAGGGATAACCAGCCCCAGCATTTT. Translation: CASSPVDRDNQPQHF.

This clonotype was counted at least ten times. V gene TRBV12-3 or TRBV12-4 combines with J gene TRBJ2-1; 13 bases fit TRBD2. The ends lost 4 bases at V and 6 bases at J; junction bases unmatched: 9. There are 17 residues in the CDR3. The CDR3, as DNA: TGTGCCAGCAGTTCCCCGCGCTGGACTAGCGGGAGCAATGAGCAGTTCTTC. It is translated as CASSSPRWTSGSNEQFF.

There are many counts of this clonotype. The chain couples TRBV6-5 to TRBJ2-7, with TRBD2 matching over 7 bases. Germline V CDR1 and CDR2: MNHEY, SVGAGI. The CDR3 consists of 13 residues. The V and J ends lost 6 bases and 6 bases, in that order; junction bases with no gene match: 8. CDR3 region: CASSPGGTGEQYF. CDR3 DNA: TGTGCCAGCAGCCCCGGGGGGACTGGCGAGCAGTACTTC.

This sequence joins TRBV20-1 and TRBJ2-4; D remains unclear. CDR1 and CDR2 from the germline V gene are DFQATT and SNEGSKA (reference sequence). V was clipped by 3 bases and J by 0 bases, with 9 bases between them. CDR3 size: 14 residues. The CDR3 here is CSASLGIAKNIQYF. The DNA for the CDR3 is TGCAGTGCTAGTTTAGGGATAGCCAAAAACATTCAGTACTTC.

This clonotype has only a few counts. The gene calls are TRBV28 and TRBJ2-7; D gene unclear. Germline V gives CDR1 MDHEN, CDR2 SYDVKM. With 2 bases removed from V and 3 bases from J, the gap between germline ends came to 8 bases. This CDR3 contains 13 residues. CDR3 sequence reads: CASSLPLNYEQYF. CDR3 coding DNA: TGTGCCAGCAGTTTACCCCTAAACTACGAGCAGTACTTC.

This clonotype was counted a few times. The genes are TRBV5-1 and TRBJ1-5; D possibly corresponds to TRBD1 (6 bases). This CDR3 is 15 amino acids long. V was clipped by 1 base and J by 2 bases, with 10 bases between them. Germline CDR1 SGHRS, CDR2 YFSETQ. The CDR3 DNA reads as TGCGCCAGCAGCTTGACAGGGCTGGGCAATCAGCCCCAGCATTTT. Protein: CASSLTGLGNQPQHF.

This chain joins TRBV28 and TRBJ2-1; D tentatively fits TRBD1 or TRBD2 (5 bases each). This CDR3 spans 18 amino acids. From germline, CDR1 is MDHEN and CDR2 SYDVKM. V lost 5 bases and J lost 5, with 25 bases in between. The CDR3 loop reads CASSHLGVLQGVHNEQFF. CDR3 coding DNA: TGTGCCAGCAGTCACCTCGGGGTACTGCAGGGAGTCCACAATGAGCAGTTCTTC. Using reference TRBV28 and TRBJ2-1 for the parts outside the CDR3, the full variable domain is DVKVTQSSRYLVKRTGEKVFLECVQDMDHENMFWYRQDPGLGLRLIYFSYDVKMKEKGDIPEGYSVSREKKERFSLILESASTNQTSMYLCASSHLGVLQGVHNEQFFGPGTRLTVL.

This clonotype was recorded many times. V and J are TRBV15 and TRBJ2-5; D is possibly TRBD1 (6 bases). Trimming took off 0 bases at V and 5 bases at J, with 13 bases between the two ends. Germline CDR1 LNHNV, CDR2 YYDKDF (reference sequence). CDR3 length: 15 residues. The CDR3 DNA follows: TGTGCCACCAGCAGAGACAGGGGATGGGACGAGACCCAGTACTTC. It codes for CATSRDRGWDETQYF.

This chain connects TRBV20-1 to TRBJ1-5; 8 nucleotides agree with TRBD1. Germline CDR1 DFQATT, CDR2 SNEGSKA (reference sequence). The junction had 4 bases not matched to a gene; V was cut back by 5 bases and J by 1 base. The CDR3 is 14 amino acids. CDR3 residues: CSAPNRGSNQPQHF. CDR3 DNA: TGCAGTGCTCCGAACAGGGGGAGCAATCAGCCCCAGCATTTT.

This chain links TRBV7-9 with TRBJ1-1; D perhaps matches TRBD1 (5 bases). The CDR3 covers 14 residues. V shed 2 bases and J shed 5 bases, with 12 bases lying between them. Germline CDR1 SEHNR, CDR2 FQNEAQ (reference sequence). CDR3 loop: CASSLRAQDTEAFF. CDR3 sequence (DNA): TGTGCCAGCAGCTTACGGGCACAGGATACTGAAGCTTTCTTT.

This chain links TRBV10-3 with TRBJ2-7; TRBD1 aligns across 7 bases. CDR3 length equals 14 residues. Germline values: CDR1 ENHRY, CDR2 SYGVKD. J lost 0 bases, V lost 4 bases, and 3 bases had no gene match. CDR3 protein: CAISAGQSSYEQYF. The CDR3 bases are TGTGCCATCAGTGCGGGACAGAGCTCCTACGAGCAGTACTTC.

This clonotype was detected ten times or more. The V and J genes are TRBV11-2 and TRBJ2-5; 8 nucleotides line up with TRBD1. Germline V CDR1 and CDR2: SGHAT, FQNNGV. V was clipped by 4 bases and J by 2 bases; unmatched bases: 6. The CDR3 has 15 amino acids. Here the CDR3 reads CASSSEDRDQETQYF. The CDR3 nucleotides are TGTGCCAGCAGCTCGGAGGACAGGGATCAAGAGACCCAGTACTTC.

V usage is TRBV29-1 and J usage is TRBJ2-7; 9 nucleotides agree with TRBD2. Germline CDR1 is SQVTM and CDR2 is ANQGSEA. Trimming at V came to 6 bases and at J to 0 bases, leaving 9 bases not matched to a gene. This CDR3 is built from 15 residues. The CDR3 region has the DNA TGCAGCGTGGGACTAGCAGGATGGAGCTCCTACGAGCAGTACTTC. Translating it yields CSVGLAGWSSYEQYF.

V is TRBV20-1 and J is TRBJ1-1; D remains ambiguous. Trimming took off 6 bases at V and 10 bases at J, with 12 bases between the two ends. CDR3 size: 10 residues. Germline CDR1 and CDR2: DFQATT and SNEGSKA (reference sequence). The CDR3 DNA reads as TGCAGTGCCCTGCCAAAGGCAGCTTTCTTT. Translating it yields CSALPKAAFF.

The rearrangement joins TRBV27 to TRBJ2-2; 7 bases are a match to TRBD2. J gave up 0 bases and V 2 bases, and 3 bases lay outside the gene matches. CDR1 is MNHEY, CDR2 SMNVEV, per germline (reference sequence). The length of the CDR3 is 16 residues. CDR3 coding DNA: TGTGCCAGCAGTTTAGGGCGGGAGTCGAACACCGGGGAGCTGTTTTTT. It encodes CASSLGRESNTGELFF.

The table lists this clonotype with a few counts. The chain recombines TRBV10-2 with TRBJ1-2; D remains unclear. The CDR3 sequence is 12 residues long. Germline CDR1 and CDR2: WSHSY and SAAADI. V lost 4 bases and J 8 bases, leaving 11 bases between the germline ends. CDR3 in DNA: TGCGCCAGCAGTGGCGGGTATCAGGGCTACACCTTC. Protein: CASSGGYQGYTF.

The chain carries TRBV28 and TRBJ2-5, with D perhaps TRBD1 (5 bases). Trimming shortened V by 3 bases and J by 2 bases, and 10 bases separated the two germline ends. CDR1 and CDR2 (germline): MDHEN, SYDVKM. This CDR3 region has 14 residues. The CDR3 DNA is TGTGCCAGCAGTTTGGCTGGACAACAAGAGACCCAGTACTTC. Its translation: CASSLAGQQETQYF.

This clonotype was seen more than once but under ten times. The J gene is TRBJ2-5, the V gene TRBV9; 7 nucleotides line up with TRBD1. The CDR3 spans 16 residues. Germline-derived CDR1 and CDR2 are SGDLS and YYNGEE. Trimming took 1 base from V and 0 from J; bases not matched to a gene: 6. The CDR3 here is CASSVSGTAYQETQYF. The CDR3 region has the DNA TGTGCCAGCAGCGTAAGTGGGACAGCCTACCAAGAGACCCAGTACTTC.

This clonotype was detected a few times. The V call is TRBV6-5, the J call TRBJ2-7, with 8 bases that match TRBD2. The trim removed 8 bases at V and 1 base at J, leaving 7 bases unmatched. Germline V CDR1 and CDR2: MNHEY, SVGAGI. CDR3 length equals 14 residues. The CDR3: CASSRASGSYEQYF. CDR3 DNA: TGTGCCAGCTCCAGGGCTAGCGGGTCCTACGAGCAGTACTTC.

This clonotype was recorded many times. This sequence joins TRBV29-1 and TRBJ2-2; D gene unclear. Germline values: CDR1 SQVTM, CDR2 ANQGSEA. V was shortened by 3 bases and J by 7 bases, with 6 bases between the two germline ends. The CDR3 spans 11 residues. DNA for the CDR3: TGCAGCGTTGAGTCGGGCGGGGAGCTGTTTTTT. Translation: CSVESGGELFF.

The chain uses TRBV2 and TRBJ2-7; unclear D gene. The V gene lost 8 bases and the J gene lost 3 bases, with 8 bases spanning the gap. The CDR3 covers 11 residues. Germline CDR1 and CDR2: SNHLY and FYNNEI. CDR3 nucleotides: TGTGCCAGCTACGGCTTCTACGAGCAGTACTTC. As protein: CASYGFYEQYF.

At least ten counts were recorded for this clonotype. The genes are TRBV7-2 and TRBJ2-1; D not certain. V was pared by 8 bases and J by 6 bases, with 14 bases between. Germline lookup yields CDR1 SGHTA and CDR2 FQGNSA. CDR3 length: 13 amino acids. The CDR3 bases are TGTGCCAGCGCGTTCACCATGGGCAATGAGCAGTTCTTC. Translated: CASAFTMGNEQFF.